This entry lists 7 T cell receptor beta chains sequenced from one sample in a study of shared clonotypes between healthy human individuals. Assay used: immunoSEQ multiplex PCR; TCRdb lists only in-frame clones, some missing. The sample shows approximately 1,000,000 clones, roughly 74% of them seen only once. The specimen was memory CD4+ T cells from PBMCs. As to subset: CD45RA-negative fraction. These receptors were collected from a man between 18 and 35 years old in good health. Some clones in this sample may be carry-over from other donors' samples.

This chain joins TRBV28 and TRBJ1-1; the match to TRBD1 covers 11 bases. The junction had 1 base not matched to a gene; V was cut back by 6 bases and J by 1 base. This CDR3 contains 14 residues. Germline V CDR1 and CDR2: MDHEN, SYDVKM. Here the CDR3 reads CASRGQGENTEAFF. CDR3 nucleotides: TGTGCCAGCAGGGGACAGGGGGAGAACACTGAAGCTTTCTTT. Full variable domain (outside the CDR3, taken from reference TRBV28 and TRBJ1-1): DVKVTQSSRYLVKRTGEKVFLECVQDMDHENMFWYRQDPGLGLRLIYFSYDVKMKEKGDIPEGYSVSREKKERFSLILESASTNQTSMYLCASRGQGENTEAFFGQGTRLTVV.

CDR3 bases: TGTGCCACCAGCAGGGCTTCGACTCCTGGAAACACCATATATTTT. Its translation is CATSRASTPGNTIYF. The V call is TRBV15, the J call TRBJ1-3, with no clear D. This CDR3 is built from 15 residues. Trimming took 3 bases from V and 2 from J, leaving 11 bases between them. Germline V lookup: CDR1 LNHNV, CDR2 YYDKDF (reference sequence).

As DNA, the CDR3 is TGTGCCAGCAGCTTAGCCAGAAACGAGCAGTACTTC. Its translation: CASSLARNEQYF. This chain links TRBV7-9 with TRBJ2-7, with D hard to call. V gave up 0 bases and J gave up 5 bases, with 5 bases separating them. The CDR3 is 12 amino acids. Germline lookup yields CDR1 SEHNR and CDR2 FQNEAQ (reference sequence).

The chain joins TRBV6-1 to TRBJ2-4; perhaps TRBD1 as D (7 bases). In germline, CDR1 is MNHNS, CDR2 SASEGT. The CDR3 has 14 residues. Trimming stripped 7 bases from V and 5 bases from J, with 15 bases between. In DNA form, the CDR3 reads TGTGCCAGCACCCGAGGAGGGACAGAAAACATTCAGTACTTC. Its protein is CASTRGGTENIQYF.

J is TRBJ1-2 and V is TRBV6-1, with D perhaps TRBD1 (6 bases). The CDR3 covers 14 residues. Germline CDR1 reads MNHNS; CDR2 reads SASEGT. Trimming took off 3 bases at V and 4 bases at J, with 12 bases between the two ends. The CDR3 is CASSEPQGGYGYTF. The CDR3 DNA sequence: TGTGCCAGCAGTGAGCCACAGGGCGGCTATGGCTACACCTTC.

This clone was observed a handful of times. The genes are TRBV7-9 and TRBJ1-1; 7 bases align to TRBD1. The CDR3 spans 14 residues. The J segment lost 6 bases and the V segment lost 5 bases, leaving 9 bases of the junction unmatched. CDR1 and CDR2 (germline): SEHNR, FQNEAQ (reference sequence). This CDR3 is CASSSRDRYSEAFF. The CDR3 DNA is TGTGCCAGCAGCAGCCGGGACAGATACTCTGAAGCTTTCTTT. Variable domain in full (rest from reference TRBV7-9 and TRBJ1-1): DTGVSQNPRHKITKRGQNVTFRCDPISEHNRLYWYRQTLGQGPEFLTYFQNEAQLEKSRLLSDRFSAERPKGSFSTLEIQRTEQGDSAMYLCASSSRDRYSEAFFGQGTRLTVV.

The chain joins TRBV21-1 to TRBJ1-1. TRBV21-1 is a pseudogene segment. The length of the CDR3 is 14 residues. CDR3: CASSPPQEETEAFF. DNA for the CDR3: TGTGCCAGCAGCCCCCCACAGGAGGAGACTGAAGCTTTCTTT.